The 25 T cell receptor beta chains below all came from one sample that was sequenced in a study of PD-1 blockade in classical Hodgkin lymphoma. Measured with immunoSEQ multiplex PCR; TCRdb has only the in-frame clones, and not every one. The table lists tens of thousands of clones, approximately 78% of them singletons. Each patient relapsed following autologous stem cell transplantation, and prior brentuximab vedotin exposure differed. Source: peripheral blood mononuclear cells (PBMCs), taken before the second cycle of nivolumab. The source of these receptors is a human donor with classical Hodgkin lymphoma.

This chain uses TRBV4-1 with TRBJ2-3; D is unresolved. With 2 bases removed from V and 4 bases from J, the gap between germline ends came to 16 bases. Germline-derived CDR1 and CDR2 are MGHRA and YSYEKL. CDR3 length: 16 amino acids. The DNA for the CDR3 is TGCGCCAGCAGCCAACGATGGGTGCAGACGGCAGATACGCAGTATTTT. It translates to CASSQRWVQTADTQYF.

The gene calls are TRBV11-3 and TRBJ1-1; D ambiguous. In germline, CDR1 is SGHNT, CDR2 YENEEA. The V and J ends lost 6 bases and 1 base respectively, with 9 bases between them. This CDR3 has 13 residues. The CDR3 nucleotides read TGTGCCAGCAGTCCGAGGGAGAACACTGAAGCTTTCTTT. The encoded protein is CASSPRENTEAFF.

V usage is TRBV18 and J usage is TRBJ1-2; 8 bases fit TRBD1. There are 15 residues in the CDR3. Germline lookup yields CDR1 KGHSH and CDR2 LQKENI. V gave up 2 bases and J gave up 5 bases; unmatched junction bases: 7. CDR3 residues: CASSPETGVRYGYTF. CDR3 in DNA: TGTGCCAGCTCACCAGAGACAGGGGTCCGTTATGGCTACACCTTC.

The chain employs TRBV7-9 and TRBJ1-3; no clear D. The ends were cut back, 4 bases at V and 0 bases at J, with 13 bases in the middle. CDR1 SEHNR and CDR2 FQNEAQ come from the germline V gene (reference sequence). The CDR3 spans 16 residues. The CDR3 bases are TGTGCCAGCAGCTGGTGGACTGCAACCTCTGGAAACACCATATATTTT. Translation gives CASSWWTATSGNTIYF.

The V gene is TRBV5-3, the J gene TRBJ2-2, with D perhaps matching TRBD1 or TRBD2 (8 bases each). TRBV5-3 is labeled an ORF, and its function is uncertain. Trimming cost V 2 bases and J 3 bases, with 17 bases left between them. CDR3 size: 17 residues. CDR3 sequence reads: CARSLIAGQAHTGELFF. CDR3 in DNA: TGTGCCAGAAGCTTAATAGCGGGACAGGCGCACACCGGGGAGCTGTTTTTT.

CDR3 sequence reads: CASTGRGNTGELFF. The CDR3 DNA follows: TGTGCCAGCACCGGGAGAGGGAACACCGGGGAGCTGTTTTTT. V gene TRBV4-2 combines with J gene TRBJ2-2, with a possible D match to TRBD2 (6 bases). The V gene lost 7 bases and the J gene lost 1 base, with 10 bases spanning the gap. CDR1 is LGHNA and CDR2 is YNFKEQ in the germline V gene. The CDR3 is 14 residues long.

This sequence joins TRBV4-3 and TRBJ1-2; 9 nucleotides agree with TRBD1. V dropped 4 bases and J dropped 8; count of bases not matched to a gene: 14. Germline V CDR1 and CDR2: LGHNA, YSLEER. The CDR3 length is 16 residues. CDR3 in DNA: TGCGCCAGCAGCCTAGAGAGACAGGGGGGTTCTAAGGGCTACACCTTC. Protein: CASSLERQGGSKGYTF.

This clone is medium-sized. The CDR3 spells CASSLLPPGQGYYNEQFF. The CDR3, as DNA: TGTGCCAGCAGTTTACTACCACCGGGACAGGGGTACTACAATGAGCAGTTCTTC. The chain carries TRBV28 and TRBJ2-1; 10 bases are shared with TRBD1. This CDR3 contains 18 residues. Germline V CDR1 and CDR2: MDHEN, SYDVKM. V lost 2 bases and J lost 3; bases outside the gene matches: 10.

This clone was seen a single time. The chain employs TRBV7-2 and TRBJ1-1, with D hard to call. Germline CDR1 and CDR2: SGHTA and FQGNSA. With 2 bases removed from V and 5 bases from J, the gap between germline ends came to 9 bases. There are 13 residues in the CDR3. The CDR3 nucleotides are TGTGCCAGCAGCTTACGTCTAGGAACTGAAGCTTTCTTT. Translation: CASSLRLGTEAFF.

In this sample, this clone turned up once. The CDR3, as DNA: TGTGCCAGCAGCCCAGGGGGAATTGACTACAATGAGCAGTTCTTC. This encodes CASSPGGIDYNEQFF. This chain joins TRBV7-9 and TRBJ2-1; 7 nucleotides agree with TRBD1. V lost 5 bases and J lost 3; bases outside the gene matches: 7. CDR3 length equals 15 residues. From germline, CDR1 is SEHNR and CDR2 FQNEAQ (reference sequence).

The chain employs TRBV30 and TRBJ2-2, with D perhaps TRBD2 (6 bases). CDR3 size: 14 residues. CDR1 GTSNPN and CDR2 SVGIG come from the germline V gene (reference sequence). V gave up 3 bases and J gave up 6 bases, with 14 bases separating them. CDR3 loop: CAWSPFGGAGELFF. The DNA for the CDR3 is TGTGCCTGGAGCCCTTTCGGCGGGGCCGGGGAGCTGTTTTTT.

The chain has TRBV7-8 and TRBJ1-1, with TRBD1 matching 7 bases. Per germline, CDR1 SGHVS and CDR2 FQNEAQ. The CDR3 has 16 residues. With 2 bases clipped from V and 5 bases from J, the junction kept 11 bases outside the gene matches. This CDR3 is CASSLWGGGKGTEAFF. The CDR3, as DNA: TGTGCCAGCAGCTTATGGGGAGGGGGCAAGGGGACTGAAGCTTTCTTT.

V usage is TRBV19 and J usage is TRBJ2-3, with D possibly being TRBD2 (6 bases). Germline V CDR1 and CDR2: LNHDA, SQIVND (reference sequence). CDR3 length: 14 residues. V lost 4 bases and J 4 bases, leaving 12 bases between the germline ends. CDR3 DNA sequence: TGTGCCAGTAGTACCCTGGGAGGTCCAGATACGCAGTATTTT. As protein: CASSTLGGPDTQYF. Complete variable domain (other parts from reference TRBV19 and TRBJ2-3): DGGITQSPKYLFRKEGQNVTLSCEQNLNHDAMYWYRQDPGQGLRLIYYSQIVNDFQKGDIAEGYSVSREKKESFPLTVTSAQKNPTAFYLCASSTLGGPDTQYFGPGTRLTVL.

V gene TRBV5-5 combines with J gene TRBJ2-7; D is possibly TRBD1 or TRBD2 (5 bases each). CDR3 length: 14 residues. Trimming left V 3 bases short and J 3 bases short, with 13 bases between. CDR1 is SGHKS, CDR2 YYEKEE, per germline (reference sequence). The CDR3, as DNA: TGTGCCAGCAGCTCTGGGACGGGCGGCTACGAGCAGTACTTC. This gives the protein CASSSGTGGYEQYF.

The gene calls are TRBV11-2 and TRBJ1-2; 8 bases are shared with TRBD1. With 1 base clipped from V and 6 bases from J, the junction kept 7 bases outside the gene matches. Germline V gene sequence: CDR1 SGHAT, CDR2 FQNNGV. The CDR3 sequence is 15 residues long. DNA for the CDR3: TGTGCCAGCAGCTTAGTAGCGAGGACAGGGAATGGCTACACCTTC. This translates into CASSLVARTGNGYTF.

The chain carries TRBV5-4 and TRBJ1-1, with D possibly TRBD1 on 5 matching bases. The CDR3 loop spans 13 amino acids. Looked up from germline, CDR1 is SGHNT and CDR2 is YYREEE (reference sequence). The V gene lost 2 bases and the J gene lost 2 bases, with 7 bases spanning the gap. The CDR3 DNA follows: TGTGCCAGCAGCTTCTGGGGCAACACTGAAGCTTTCTTT. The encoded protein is CASSFWGNTEAFF.

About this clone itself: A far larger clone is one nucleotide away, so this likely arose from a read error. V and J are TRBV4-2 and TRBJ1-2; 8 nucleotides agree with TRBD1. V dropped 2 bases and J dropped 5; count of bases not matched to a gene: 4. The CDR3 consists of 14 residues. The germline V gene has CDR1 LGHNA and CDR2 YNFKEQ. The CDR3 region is CASSQTGGGYGYTF. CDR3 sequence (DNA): TGTGCCAGCAGCCAAACAGGGGGGGGTTATGGCTACACCTTC.

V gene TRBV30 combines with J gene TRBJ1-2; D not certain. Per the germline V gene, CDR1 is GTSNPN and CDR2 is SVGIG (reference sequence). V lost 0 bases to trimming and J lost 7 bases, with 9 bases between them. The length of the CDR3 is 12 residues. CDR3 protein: CAWSVSTAGYTF. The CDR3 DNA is TGTGCCTGGAGTGTATCCACCGCTGGCTACACCTTC.

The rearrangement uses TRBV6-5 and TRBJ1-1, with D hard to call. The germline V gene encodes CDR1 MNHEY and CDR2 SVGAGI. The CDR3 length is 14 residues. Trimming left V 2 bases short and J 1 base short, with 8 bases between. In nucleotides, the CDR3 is TGTGCCAGCAGTTACGGACTCCCGAACACTGAAGCTTTCTTT. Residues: CASSYGLPNTEAFF.

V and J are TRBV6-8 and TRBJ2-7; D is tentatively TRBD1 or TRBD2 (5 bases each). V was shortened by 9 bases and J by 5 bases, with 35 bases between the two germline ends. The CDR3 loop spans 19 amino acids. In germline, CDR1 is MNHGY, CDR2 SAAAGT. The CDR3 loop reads CASSHFTRDARSIVHEQYF. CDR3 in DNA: TGTGCCAGTAGTCATTTTACCCGGGACGCAAGATCGATAGTCCACGAGCAGTACTTC.

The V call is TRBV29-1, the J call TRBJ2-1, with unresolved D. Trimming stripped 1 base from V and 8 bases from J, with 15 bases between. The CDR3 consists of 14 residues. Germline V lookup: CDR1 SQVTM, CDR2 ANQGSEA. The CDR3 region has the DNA TGCAGCGTTGAAGGTGGGAAAGGTCGTGATGAGCAGTTCTTC. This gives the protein CSVEGGKGRDEQFF.

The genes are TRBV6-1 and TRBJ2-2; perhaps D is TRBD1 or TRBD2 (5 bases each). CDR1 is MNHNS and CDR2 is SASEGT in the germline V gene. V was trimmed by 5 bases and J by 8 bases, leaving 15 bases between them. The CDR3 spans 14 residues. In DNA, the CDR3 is TGTGCCAGCAGTTTCGGGACCAAGGGGGGGGAGCTGTTTTTT. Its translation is CASSFGTKGGELFF.

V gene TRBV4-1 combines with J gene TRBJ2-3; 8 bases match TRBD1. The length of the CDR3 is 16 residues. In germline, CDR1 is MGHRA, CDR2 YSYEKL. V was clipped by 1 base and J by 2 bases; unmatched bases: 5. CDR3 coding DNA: TGCGCCAGCAGCCAAGCTGACAGGGGTTACACAGATACGCAGTATTTT. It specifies CASSQADRGYTDTQYF.

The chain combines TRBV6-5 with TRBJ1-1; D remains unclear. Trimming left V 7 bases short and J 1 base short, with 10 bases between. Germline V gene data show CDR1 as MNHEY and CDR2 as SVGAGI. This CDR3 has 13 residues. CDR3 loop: CASIKWANTEAFF. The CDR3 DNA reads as TGTGCCAGCATCAAATGGGCGAACACTGAAGCTTTCTTT.

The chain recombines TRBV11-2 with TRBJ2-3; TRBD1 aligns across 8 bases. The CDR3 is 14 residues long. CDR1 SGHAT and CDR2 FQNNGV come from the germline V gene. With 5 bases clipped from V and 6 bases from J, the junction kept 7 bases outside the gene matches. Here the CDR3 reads CASSPGGAWDTQYF. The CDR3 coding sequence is TGTGCCAGCAGCCCAGGGGGCGCATGGGATACGCAGTATTTT.